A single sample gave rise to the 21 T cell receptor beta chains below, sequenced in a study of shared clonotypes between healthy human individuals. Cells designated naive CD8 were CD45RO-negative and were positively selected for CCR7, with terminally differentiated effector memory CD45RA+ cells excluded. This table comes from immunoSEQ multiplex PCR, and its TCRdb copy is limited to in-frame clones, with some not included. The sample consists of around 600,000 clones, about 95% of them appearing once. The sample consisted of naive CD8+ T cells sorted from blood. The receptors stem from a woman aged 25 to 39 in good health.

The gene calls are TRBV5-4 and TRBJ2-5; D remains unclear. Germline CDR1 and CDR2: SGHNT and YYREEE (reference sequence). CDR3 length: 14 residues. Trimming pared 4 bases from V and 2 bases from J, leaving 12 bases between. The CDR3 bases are TGTGCCAGCAGCACCGCAGACGGGCAAGAGACCCAGTACTTC. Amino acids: CASSTADGQETQYF. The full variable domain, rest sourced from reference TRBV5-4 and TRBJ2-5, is ETGVTQSPTHLIKTRGQQVTLRCSSQSGHNTVSWYQQALGQGPQFIFQYYREEENGRGNFPPRFSGLQFPNYSSELNVNALELDDSALYLCASSTADGQETQYFGPGTRLLVL.

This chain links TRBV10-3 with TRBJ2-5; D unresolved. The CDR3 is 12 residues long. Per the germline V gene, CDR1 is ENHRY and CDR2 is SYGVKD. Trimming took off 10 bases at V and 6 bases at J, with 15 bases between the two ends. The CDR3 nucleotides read TGTGCCACCACGGACCCGGAGAAGACCCAGTACTTC. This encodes CATTDPEKTQYF.

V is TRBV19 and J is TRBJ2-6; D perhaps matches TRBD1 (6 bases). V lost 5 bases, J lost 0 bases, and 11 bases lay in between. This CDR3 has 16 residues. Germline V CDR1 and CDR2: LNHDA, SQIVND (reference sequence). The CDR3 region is CASSEGVYSGANVLTF. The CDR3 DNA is TGTGCCAGTAGTGAGGGGGTTTACTCTGGGGCCAACGTCCTGACTTTC.

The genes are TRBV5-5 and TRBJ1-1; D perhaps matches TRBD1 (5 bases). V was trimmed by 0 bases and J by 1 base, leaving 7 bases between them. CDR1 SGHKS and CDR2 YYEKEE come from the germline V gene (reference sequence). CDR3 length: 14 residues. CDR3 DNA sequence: TGTGCCAGCAGCTTGGCCCAGGGGAACACTGAAGCTTTCTTT. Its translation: CASSLAQGNTEAFF. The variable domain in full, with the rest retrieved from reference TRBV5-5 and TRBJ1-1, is DAGVTQSPTHLIKTRGQQVTLRCSPISGHKSVSWYQQVLGQGPQFIFQYYEKEERGRGNFPDRFSARQFPNYSSELNVNALLLGDSALYLCASSLAQGNTEAFFGQGTRLTVV.

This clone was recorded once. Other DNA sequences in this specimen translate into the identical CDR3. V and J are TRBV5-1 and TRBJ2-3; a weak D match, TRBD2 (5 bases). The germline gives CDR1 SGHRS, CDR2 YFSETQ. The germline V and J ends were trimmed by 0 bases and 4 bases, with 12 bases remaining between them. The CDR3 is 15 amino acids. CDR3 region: CASSLEGGFADTQYF. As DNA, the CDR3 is TGCGCCAGCAGCTTGGAAGGCGGGTTCGCAGATACGCAGTATTTT.

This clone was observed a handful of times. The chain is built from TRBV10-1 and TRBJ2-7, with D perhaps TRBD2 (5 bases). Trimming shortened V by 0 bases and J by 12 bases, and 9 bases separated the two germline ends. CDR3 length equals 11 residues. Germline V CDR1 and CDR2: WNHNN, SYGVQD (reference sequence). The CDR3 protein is CASSESEGRYF. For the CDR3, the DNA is TGCGCCAGCAGTGAGTCAGAGGGTAGGTACTTC.

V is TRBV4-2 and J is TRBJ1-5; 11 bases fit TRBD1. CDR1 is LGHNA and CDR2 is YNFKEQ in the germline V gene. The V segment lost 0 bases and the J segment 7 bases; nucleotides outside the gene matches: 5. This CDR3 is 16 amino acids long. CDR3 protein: CASSQEGGQGGQPQHF. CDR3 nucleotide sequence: TGTGCCAGCAGCCAAGAGGGGGGACAGGGGGGCCAGCCCCAGCATTTT.

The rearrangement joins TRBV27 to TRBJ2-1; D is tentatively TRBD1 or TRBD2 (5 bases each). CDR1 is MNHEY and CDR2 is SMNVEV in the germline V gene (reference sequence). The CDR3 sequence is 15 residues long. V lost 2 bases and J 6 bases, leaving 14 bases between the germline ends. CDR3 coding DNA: TGTGCCAGCAGTTTAGTACTAGGGGTGCCCAATGAGCAGTTCTTC. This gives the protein CASSLVLGVPNEQFF.

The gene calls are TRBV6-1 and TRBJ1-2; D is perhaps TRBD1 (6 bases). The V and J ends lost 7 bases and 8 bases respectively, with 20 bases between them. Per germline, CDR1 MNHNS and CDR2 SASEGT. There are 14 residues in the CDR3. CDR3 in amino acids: CASIAMVGGWGYTF. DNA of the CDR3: TGTGCCAGCATCGCGATGGTGGGGGGCTGGGGCTACACCTTC.

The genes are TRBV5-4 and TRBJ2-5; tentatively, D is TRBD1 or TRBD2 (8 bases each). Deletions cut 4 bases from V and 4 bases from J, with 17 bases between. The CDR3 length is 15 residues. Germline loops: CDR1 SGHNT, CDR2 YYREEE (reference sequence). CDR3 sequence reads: CASSPGGTGLETQYF. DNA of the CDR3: TGTGCCAGCAGCCCGGGGGGGACAGGCCTAGAGACCCAGTACTTC.

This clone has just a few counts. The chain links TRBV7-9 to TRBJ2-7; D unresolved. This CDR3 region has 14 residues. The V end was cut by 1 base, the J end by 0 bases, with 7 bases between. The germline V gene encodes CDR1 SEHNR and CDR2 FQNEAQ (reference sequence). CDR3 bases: TGTGCCAGCAGCTTAGGGGCGCACTCCTACGAGCAGTACTTC. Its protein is CASSLGAHSYEQYF.

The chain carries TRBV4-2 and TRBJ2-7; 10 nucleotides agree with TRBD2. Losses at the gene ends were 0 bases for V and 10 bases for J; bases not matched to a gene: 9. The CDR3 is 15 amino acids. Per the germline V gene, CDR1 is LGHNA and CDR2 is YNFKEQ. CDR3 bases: TGTGCCAGCAGCCAAGAGCTGGGACTAGCGCAGTCACAGTACTTC. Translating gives CASSQELGLAQSQYF.

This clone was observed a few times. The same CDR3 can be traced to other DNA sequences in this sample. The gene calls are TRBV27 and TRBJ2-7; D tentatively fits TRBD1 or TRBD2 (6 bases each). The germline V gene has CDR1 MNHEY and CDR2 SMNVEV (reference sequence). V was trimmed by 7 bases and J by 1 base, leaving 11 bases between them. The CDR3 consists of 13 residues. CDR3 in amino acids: CASKGGTSYEQYF. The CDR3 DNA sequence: TGTGCCAGCAAGGGGGGTACTTCCTACGAGCAGTACTTC.

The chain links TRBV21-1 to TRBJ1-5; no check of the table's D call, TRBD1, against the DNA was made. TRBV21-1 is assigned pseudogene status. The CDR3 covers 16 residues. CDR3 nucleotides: TGTGCCAGCAGCTCCCGCCCACAGGGGGAAGTTCAGCCCCAGCATTTT. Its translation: CASSSRPQGEVQPQHF.

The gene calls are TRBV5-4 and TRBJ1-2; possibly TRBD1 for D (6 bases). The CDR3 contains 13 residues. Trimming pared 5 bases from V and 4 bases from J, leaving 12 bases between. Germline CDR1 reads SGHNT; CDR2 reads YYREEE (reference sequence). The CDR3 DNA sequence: TGTGCCAGCAGGCCGGGGGGCGGCTATGGCTACACCTTC. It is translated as CASRPGGGYGYTF.

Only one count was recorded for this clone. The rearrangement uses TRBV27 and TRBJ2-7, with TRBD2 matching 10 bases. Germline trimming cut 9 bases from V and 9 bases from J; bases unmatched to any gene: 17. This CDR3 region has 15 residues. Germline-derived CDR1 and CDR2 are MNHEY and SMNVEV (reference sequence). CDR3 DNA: TGTGCCAGTCAAGTTTGGGCTAGCGGGAGTATAGTGCAGTACTTC. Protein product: CASQVWASGSIVQYF.

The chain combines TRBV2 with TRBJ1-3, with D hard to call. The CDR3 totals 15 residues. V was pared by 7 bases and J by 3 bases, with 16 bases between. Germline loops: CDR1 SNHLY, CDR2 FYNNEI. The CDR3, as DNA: TGTGCCAGCATTAGAGACTCGGTCTTTGGAAACACCATATATTTT. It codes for CASIRDSVFGNTIYF.

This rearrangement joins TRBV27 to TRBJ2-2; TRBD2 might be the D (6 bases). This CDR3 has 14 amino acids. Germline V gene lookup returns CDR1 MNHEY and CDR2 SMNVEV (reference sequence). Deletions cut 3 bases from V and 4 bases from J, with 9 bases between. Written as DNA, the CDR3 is TGTGCCAGCAGTTTCGGGACTTCCACCGGGGAGCTGTTTTTT. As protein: CASSFGTSTGELFF.

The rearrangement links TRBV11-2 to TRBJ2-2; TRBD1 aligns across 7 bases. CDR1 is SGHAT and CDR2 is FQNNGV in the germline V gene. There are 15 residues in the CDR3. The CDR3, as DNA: TGTGCATACCCTAGACAGGGTTTCAACACCGGGGAGCTGTTTTTT. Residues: CAYPRQGFNTGELFF.

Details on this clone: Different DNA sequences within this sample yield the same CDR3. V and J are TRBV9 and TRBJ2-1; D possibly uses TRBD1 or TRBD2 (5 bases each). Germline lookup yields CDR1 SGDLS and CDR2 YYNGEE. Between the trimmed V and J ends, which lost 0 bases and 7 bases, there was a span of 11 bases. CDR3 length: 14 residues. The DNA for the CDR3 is TGTGCCAGCAGCGTAGCTGGGGGAGCGAATGAGCAGTTCTTC. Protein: CASSVAGGANEQFF.

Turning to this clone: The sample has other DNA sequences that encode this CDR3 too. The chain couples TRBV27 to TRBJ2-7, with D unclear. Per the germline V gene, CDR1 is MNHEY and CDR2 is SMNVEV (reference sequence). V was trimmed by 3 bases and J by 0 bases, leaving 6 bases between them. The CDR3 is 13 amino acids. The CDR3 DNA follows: TGTGCCAGCAGTTTCGGTCACTCCTACGAGCAGTACTTC. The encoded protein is CASSFGHSYEQYF.